The sequence of this T cell receptor beta chain was determined in a study of CD8+CD57+ T cells in acquired aplastic anemia. For the study at large: DNA recovered from sorted CD4+ and CD8+ cells had a mean of roughly 3 ug. Among healthy donors, CD4+ cells averaged roughly 9.9 million reads. Notes on the study in general: Patients and controls turned out to have roughly 30 CD8+ CDR3 sequences in common.

To note about this clonotype: Its antigen is unidentified.

This CDR3 is 15 amino acids long. Trimming shortened V by 6 bases and J by 1 base, and 14 bases separated the two germline ends. The study profiled TCR beta VDJ and CDR3 using genomic DNA as template. TCRdb independently ran MiXCR on the reads; one entry per CDR3 protein. Here the sample spans hundreds of thousands of distinct CDR3 sequences, 60% to 80% being singletons. Sequencing was done on a sample of sorted CD4+, CD8+, or CD8+CD57+ T cells (not recorded which) from PBMCs. This receptor was obtained from a human donor in good health, serving as a control. This chain joins TRBV12-3 or TRBV12-4 and TRBJ2-3, with D perhaps TRBD1 or TRBD2 (5 bases each). CDR3 DNA: TGTGCCAGCAGGGGTCTAAGAGGGGGCACAGATACGCAGTATTTT. Encoded protein: CASRGLRGGTDTQYF.